This TCR beta chain was recorded in a study of cytomegalovirus exposure and HLA in healthy donors. CDR1 and CDR2 (germline): MNHNY, SVGAGI (reference sequence). Trimming left V 6 bases short and J 5 bases short, with 19 bases between. The CDR3 totals 16 residues. The PCR employed 60 Vbeta primers together with 13 Jbeta primers. Method: immunoSEQ multiplex PCR; TCRdb's copy keeps in-frame clones and lacks some. The repertoire holds about 190,000 clones, with about 85% as singletons. Sequenced material: PBMCs. V usage is TRBV6-6 and J usage is TRBJ2-2; D is possibly TRBD1 (6 bases). This receptor was identified in a woman between 50 and 59 years old in good health and CMV-seronegative. The CDR3 reads CASRDHRVVETGELFF. CDR3 coding DNA: TGTGCCAGCAGGGACCACAGGGTGGTGGAGACCGGGGAGCTGTTTTTT.